The T cell receptor (beta chain) under discussion was sequenced for a study of T-cell memory formation after mild COVID-19. Whole-study findings and limits: Detection of some responders pre-infection suggested pre-existing cross-reactive memory T cells participated.

As to this clonotype: Its antigen is not identified.

Barcoded TCR alpha and TCR beta cDNA libraries with UMIs came from 5'RACE using constant-segment primers. One entry per CDR3 protein, called by TCRdb with MiXCR from the 5' RACE reads. The table lists fewer than 350,000 distinct CDR3 sequences, roughly 17% of them singletons. Germline CDR1 is KGHSH and CDR2 is LQKENI. The CDR3 has 16 residues. Unmatched junction bases numbered 13, after V lost 2 bases and J lost 9 bases. The J gene is TRBJ2-1, the V gene TRBV18, with 7 bases aligning to TRBD1. The receptor's source is a man aged 18 to 30 who had mild COVID-19 (a few samples of this study predate the infection). Cell type and time point are not known. The sequenced sample consisted of PBMCs or a T cell subset sorted from them (not recorded which). The CDR3 DNA reads TGTGCCAGCTCACCATCTGCGCAGGGGGAGTTAGGTGAGCAGTTCTTC. Amino acid sequence: CASSPSAQGELGEQFF.